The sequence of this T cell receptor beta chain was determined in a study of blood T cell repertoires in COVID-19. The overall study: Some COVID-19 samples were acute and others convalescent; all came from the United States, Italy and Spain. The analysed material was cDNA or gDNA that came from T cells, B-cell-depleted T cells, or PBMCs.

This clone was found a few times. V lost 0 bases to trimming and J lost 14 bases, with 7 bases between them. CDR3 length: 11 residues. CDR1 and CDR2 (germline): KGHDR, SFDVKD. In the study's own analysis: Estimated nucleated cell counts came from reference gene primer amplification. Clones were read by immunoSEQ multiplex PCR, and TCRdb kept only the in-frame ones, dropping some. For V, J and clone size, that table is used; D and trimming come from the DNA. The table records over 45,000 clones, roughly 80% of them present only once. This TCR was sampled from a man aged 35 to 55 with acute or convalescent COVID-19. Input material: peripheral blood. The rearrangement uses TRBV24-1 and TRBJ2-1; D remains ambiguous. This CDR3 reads CATSDLRAKFF. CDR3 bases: TGTGCCACCAGTGATTTGCGCGCTAAGTTCTTC.